The 21 T cell receptor beta chains in this list originate from one sample, sequenced in a study of T cells after yellow fever vaccination. TCRdb ran MiXCR on the 5' RACE reads and lists one entry per CDR3 protein. This table has around 53,000 distinct CDR3 sequences, 5% to 8.5% appearing once. Specimen: CD8+ T cells not binding an NS4B(214-222) dextramer, sorted from PBMCs, collected approximately 40 days after the first yellow fever vaccination. The receptors come from a man aged 18 to 29 who received the YFV17D yellow fever vaccine.

The chain recombines TRBV6-2 or TRBV6-3 with TRBJ2-5; D might be TRBD1 or TRBD2, each matching 5 bases. The CDR3 extends over 12 amino acids. CDR1 MNHEY and CDR2 SVGEGT come from the germline V gene. Between the trimmed V and J ends, which lost 11 bases and 7 bases, there was a span of 17 bases. The CDR3 here is CAATGAEGTQYF. In DNA form, the CDR3 reads TGTGCCGCCACCGGGGCCGAGGGGACCCAGTACTTC.

This clonotype was detected many times. The V and J genes are TRBV4-1 and TRBJ2-5; no definite D call. The CDR3 contains 14 residues. Trimming took 6 bases from V and 4 from J, leaving 15 bases between them. Germline CDR1 and CDR2: MGHRA and YSYEKL. This CDR3 is CASRRIGVGETQYF. The DNA for the CDR3 is TGCGCCAGCAGACGAATTGGTGTAGGAGAGACCCAGTACTTC.

The chain combines TRBV5-4 with TRBJ1-3; a weak D match, TRBD1 (5 bases). Germline CDR1 and CDR2: SGHNT and YYREEE (reference sequence). V was cut by 3 bases and J by 0 bases, with 10 bases left in between. The CDR3 consists of 15 residues. CDR3 coding DNA: TGTGCCAGCAGCTCTGACAGAAACTCTGGAAACACCATATATTTT. It encodes CASSSDRNSGNTIYF.

The table lists this clonotype with a few counts. This rearrangement joins TRBV6-5 to TRBJ1-1, with D possibly being TRBD1 (5 bases). This CDR3 region has 15 residues. The V gene's germline CDR1 is MNHEY and CDR2 SVGAGI. Between the trimmed V and J ends, which lost 0 bases and 1 base, there was a span of 9 bases. The CDR3 sequence: CASSYSSRANTEAFF. As DNA, the CDR3 is TGTGCCAGCAGTTACTCGAGCAGGGCGAACACTGAAGCTTTCTTT.

This chain joins TRBV25-1 and TRBJ1-6, with D possibly TRBD1 on 5 matching bases. CDR3 size: 13 residues. Per the germline V gene, CDR1 is MGHDK and CDR2 is SYGVNS. Trimming took off 6 bases at V and 8 bases at J, with 11 bases between the two ends. CDR3 sequence (DNA): TGTGCCAGCAGGGGGGACGGATATTCACCCCTCCACTTT. Protein sequence: CASRGDGYSPLHF. The entire variable domain, with the rest obtained from reference TRBV25-1 and TRBJ1-6, is as follows: EADIYQTPRYLVIGTGKKITLECSQTMGHDKMYWYQQDPGMELHLIHYSYGVNSTEKGDLSSESTVSRIRTEHFPLTLESARPSHTSQYLCASRGDGYSPLHFGNGTRLTVT.

This clonotype was counted many times. This chain links TRBV4-2 with TRBJ1-3; D is ambiguous. The CDR3 has 15 amino acids. Germline V lookup: CDR1 LGHNA, CDR2 YNFKEQ. V lost 4 bases, J lost 0 bases, and 10 bases lay in between. CDR3 bases: TGTGCCAGCAGCCCCGAATCGGCCTCTGGAAACACCATATATTTT. This translates into CASSPESASGNTIYF.

This clonotype appeared a few times. The rearrangement uses TRBV4-1 and TRBJ2-6, with 9 positions matching TRBD1. The CDR3 runs 18 residues. Germline assignment: CDR1 MGHRA and CDR2 YSYEKL. The ends lost 8 bases at V and 2 bases at J; junction bases unmatched: 13. The CDR3 here is CASSAPGQGLPGANVLTF. CDR3 DNA: TGCGCCAGCTCAGCTCCGGGACAGGGTCTACCTGGGGCCAACGTCCTGACTTTC.

This clonotype was detected a few times. The J gene is TRBJ1-2, the V gene TRBV11-2; 10 nucleotides agree with TRBD1. Germline CDR1 and CDR2: SGHAT and FQNNGV. V gave up 5 bases and J gave up 5 bases; unmatched junction bases: 8. This CDR3 contains 15 residues. This CDR3 is CASSTGTGVYYGYTF. The CDR3 DNA reads as TGTGCCAGCAGCACTGGGACAGGGGTATATTATGGCTACACCTTC.

This clonotype was seen a handful of times. The chain carries TRBV6-6 and TRBJ2-1; D remains unclear. V lost 0 bases to trimming and J lost 7 bases, with 7 bases between them. The CDR3 totals 13 residues. Germline V gives CDR1 MNHNY, CDR2 SVGAGI (reference sequence). The CDR3 is CASSYSSVNEQFF. The CDR3 DNA sequence: TGTGCCAGCAGTTACTCGTCGGTGAATGAGCAGTTCTTC.

The CDR3 DNA sequence: TGCGCCAGCAGCTTTATTGGCGGGTCACTCACCGGGGAGCTGTTTTTT. This codes for CASSFIGGSLTGELFF. The V gene is TRBV5-1, the J gene TRBJ2-2, with a weak D call TRBD2 (5 bases). The CDR3 is 16 amino acids. Trimming stripped 2 bases from V and 4 bases from J, with 15 bases between. Per the germline V gene, CDR1 is SGHRS and CDR2 is YFSETQ.

The rearrangement uses TRBV27 and TRBJ1-1, with a possible D match to TRBD1 (6 bases). Per the germline V gene, CDR1 is MNHEY and CDR2 is SMNVEV (reference sequence). V was clipped by 10 bases and J by 4 bases, with 10 bases between them. The CDR3 totals 11 residues. CDR3 loop: CATRGSTEAFF. CDR3 nucleotide sequence: TGTGCCACCAGGGGTAGCACTGAAGCTTTCTTT.

This clonotype occurred a few times. V and J are TRBV29-1 and TRBJ1-1, with D possibly TRBD1 on 5 matching bases. This CDR3 has 17 amino acids. Deletions cut 1 base from V and 2 bases from J, with 20 bases between. The V gene's germline CDR1 is SQVTM and CDR2 ANQGSEA. CDR3 in amino acids: CSVEGYWGKGRNTEAFF. The DNA of the CDR3 is TGCAGCGTTGAAGGGTACTGGGGGAAGGGGCGTAACACTGAAGCTTTCTTT.

This clonotype has more than one count but fewer than ten. The chain employs TRBV5-5 and TRBJ1-3; no clear D gene. Germline CDR1 reads SGHKS; CDR2 reads YYEKEE (reference sequence). This CDR3 is 15 amino acids long. Trimming removed 1 base from V and 0 bases from J, with 8 bases in between. The CDR3 nucleotides are TGTGCCAGCAGCTTGTCCCAAGACTCTGGAAACACCATATATTTT. Protein: CASSLSQDSGNTIYF.

This clonotype was picked up many times. This sequence joins TRBV19 and TRBJ2-7, with D unresolved. This CDR3 has 13 residues. The ends were cut back, 5 bases at V and 5 bases at J, with 13 bases in the middle. Per germline, CDR1 LNHDA and CDR2 SQIVND (reference sequence). The CDR3 sequence: CASSVGPADEQYV. In DNA form, the CDR3 reads TGTGCCAGTAGTGTTGGGCCGGCGGACGAGCAGTACGTC.

J is TRBJ2-1 and V is TRBV6-1, with 9 bases aligning to TRBD1. Germline lookup yields CDR1 MNHNS and CDR2 SASEGT. Trimming at V came to 6 bases and at J to 3 bases, leaving 0 bases not matched to a gene. The CDR3 contains 13 residues. The CDR3 spells CASRDRGYNEQFF. The CDR3 bases are TGTGCCAGCAGGGACAGGGGCTACAATGAGCAGTTCTTC.

This clonotype was seen only once. A single base separates this from a much larger clone, so it may be a read error. This chain uses TRBV20-1 with TRBJ1-1; maybe TRBD1 (5 bases). This CDR3 contains 14 residues. CDR1 and CDR2 from the germline V gene are DFQATT and SNEGSKA (reference sequence). The CDR3 region has the DNA TGCATTGCACCCCGGGAGGGGATGAACACTGAAGCTTTCTTT. Protein: CIAPREGMNTEAFF.

The rearrangement links TRBV11-2 to TRBJ1-5, with a tentative D call TRBD1 (6 bases). The V and J ends lost 10 bases and 8 bases respectively, with 15 bases between them. Germline CDR1 reads SGHAT; CDR2 reads FQNNGV. CDR3 length: 12 amino acids. The CDR3 region is CATTEGGKPQHF. CDR3 coding DNA: TGTGCCACCACCGAGGGGGGAAAGCCCCAGCATTTT.

This clonotype was observed many times. The V call is TRBV12-3 or TRBV12-4, the J call TRBJ2-1, with D possibly TRBD1 on 7 matching bases. The ends were cut back, 5 bases at V and 4 bases at J, with 15 bases in the middle. This CDR3 contains 15 residues. This CDR3 reads CASSQWGDSYNEQFF. The CDR3 DNA follows: TGTGCCAGCAGTCAGTGGGGGGACAGTTACAATGAGCAGTTCTTC.

This clonotype was counted many times. The chain uses TRBV20-1 and TRBJ2-1, with TRBD2 as a possible D gene (6 bases). CDR1 and CDR2 from the germline V gene are DFQATT and SNEGSKA (reference sequence). This CDR3 has 15 amino acids. Trimming shortened V by 0 bases and J by 2 bases, and 11 bases separated the two germline ends. The CDR3 loop is CSARDRQRAYNEQFF. In DNA, the CDR3 is TGCAGTGCTAGAGATAGGCAGCGGGCCTACAATGAGCAGTTCTTC.

This clonotype has only a few counts. The chain has TRBV30 and TRBJ1-6; unclear D gene. V dropped 5 bases and J dropped 10 bases, with 18 bases sitting between them. This CDR3 is built from 14 residues. From germline, CDR1 is GTSNPN and CDR2 SVGIG (reference sequence). CDR3 amino acids: CAWGGVQIKSPLHF. CDR3 DNA: TGTGCCTGGGGCGGGGTTCAGATAAAATCACCCCTCCACTTT.

The rearrangement links TRBV5-4 to TRBJ1-2; TRBD1 is a possible D gene (6 bases). The CDR3 consists of 13 residues. The germline CDR1 and CDR2 sequences are SGHNT and YYREEE (reference sequence). V was pared by 2 bases and J by 10 bases, with 15 bases between. Here the CDR3 reads CASSFGGGADYTF. As DNA, the CDR3 is TGTGCCAGCAGCTTTGGAGGGGGAGCTGACTACACCTTC.